The following is a T cell receptor beta chain sequence with its context. This clonotype was counted between two and nine times. Its antigen is not yet known. No much larger clone is present one base from it, and per-base qualities are unavailable. This sample was included in a study of T cell repertoires in cytomegalovirus infection (dated by TCRdb to between 2018 and 2021). In the study overall: The peptide stimulations were aimed at well-studied HLA-B-restricted epitopes as well as recently identified HLA-C-restricted CMV epitopes, whose presentation resists viral immunomodulation. The HLA type of each donor mattered for the analysis, because public TCR beta signatures pointed to carriage of CMV infection along with the matching HLA type. Overall results and qualifications from the work: In the ex vivo response, HLA-C-restricted CMV-specific TCR beta clonotypes were dominant, and in two of eight donors the single most frequent clonotype came from this HLA-C-restricted group. In both this cohort and an independent roughly 360-donor cohort, the cumulative frequency of public TCR beta family members distinguished carriers of CMV infection plus the relevant HLA type.

CDR1 and CDR2 are drawn from the germline V gene: SGHTA, FQGNSA. The germline ends are 14 bases apart after V is trimmed by 1 base and J by 2 bases. The CDR3, cysteine through phenylalanine, is 16 amino acids long. This entry keeps only the CDR3 DNA: 48 bases, framed from base 1. The treatment or condition label of this sample denotes: in vitro stimulation with specific CMV peptide epitopes to enrich CMV-specific T cells. Sequencing was performed on an Illumina HiSeq 1500. In-frame beta chains were kept once TCRdb had trimmed the public reads at Q25 with fastp and called clones with MiXCR. Rows merge per CDR3 protein into single entries with the most common DNA and genes. The sample table holds a few hundred thousand distinct CDR3 sequences, of which roughly 46% were seen once. Roughly two fifths of the sample belongs to the ten largest clones.

The source of this sequence is a human donor in good health (CMV status not recorded). Some clones in this sample may be carry-over from other donors' samples. The chain links TRBV7-2 with TRBJ2-5, and the D gene may be TRBD2, 5 bases matching. Sequences were derived from cultured PBMCs, sampled from culture after CMV antigen stimulation. The encoded CDR3 is CASSLVASGLQETQYF. The DNA sequence is given as TGTGCCAGCAGCTTAGTTGCCAGCGGATTACAAGAGACCCAGTACTTC.